These 4 T cell receptor beta chains were sequenced from one sample in a study of cytomegalovirus exposure and HLA in healthy donors. The data were produced by immunoSEQ multiplex PCR, yet TCRdb's version contains in-frame clones alone and is incomplete. The sample gives about 180,000 clones, about 85% of which show up once; roughly 15% is in the top ten. Sequences were obtained from PBMCs. The source is a man between 18 and 35 years old in good health and CMV-seropositive.

This clone turned up a few times. This rearrangement joins TRBV21-1 to TRBJ1-5; the table gives TRBD1 as D, unverified against the DNA. TRBV21-1 is described as a pseudogene. This CDR3 region has 17 residues. The CDR3, as DNA: TGTGCCAGCAGCAAAGACAGGGGGCCCCATAGCAATCAGCCCCAGCATTTT. Protein product: CASSKDRGPHSNQPQHF.

The chain has TRBV2 and TRBJ1-1; no clear D gene. Trimming took 8 bases from V and 5 from J, leaving 6 bases between them. CDR1 SNHLY and CDR2 FYNNEI come from the germline V gene. The CDR3 is made up of 10 amino acids. The CDR3 spells CASFETEAFF. CDR3 coding DNA: TGTGCCAGCTTCGAGACTGAAGCTTTCTTT.

The rearrangement links TRBV5-4 to TRBJ1-5, with TRBD1 matching 7 bases. This CDR3 is 14 amino acids long. Losses at the gene ends were 0 bases for V and 6 bases for J; bases not matched to a gene: 3. Germline-derived CDR1 and CDR2 are SGHNT and YYREEE (reference sequence). CDR3 sequence: CASSLAGGSQPQHF. Written as DNA, the CDR3 is TGTGCCAGCAGCTTGGCAGGGGGTAGTCAGCCCCAGCATTTT.

The rearrangement links TRBV6-1 to TRBJ1-1; 10 bases fit TRBD1. Germline trimming cut 3 bases from V and 10 bases from J; bases unmatched to any gene: 8. The CDR3 has 14 residues. Germline V gene lookup returns CDR1 MNHNS and CDR2 SASEGT. The DNA for the CDR3 is TGTGCCAGCAGTGATCCCTTGGACAGGGGGATAGCTTTCTTT. Its protein product is CASSDPLDRGIAFF.